The rows below give T cell receptor beta chains drawn from one sample of a study of cytomegalovirus exposure and HLA in healthy donors. TCRdb's table, derived via immunoSEQ multiplex PCR, lists solely in-frame clones and lacks some. Reported are roughly 190,000 clones; the ten largest clones contain 6.5%. Sequencing was performed on PBMCs. These receptors originate from a man aged 30-40 years in good health and CMV-seronegative. Both conserved end residues are part of each CDR3. D genes are given only for firm matches.

j_call | v_call | d_call | cdr3_aa | cdr3_nt
TRBJ2-2 | TRBV30 | . | CAWAGVTGELFF | TGTGCCTGGGCGGGTGTTACCGGGGAGCTGTTTTTT
TRBJ1-1 | TRBV11-3 | TRBD1 | CASSSGQGAGNTEAFF | TGTGCCAGCAGCTCCGGACAGGGGGCTGGGAACACTGAAGCTTTCTTT
TRBJ2-7 | TRBV2 | . | CASSDWGRREIYEQYF | TGTGCCAGCAGTGATTGGGGGAGGAGGGAAATATACGAGCAGTACTTC
TRBJ2-7 | TRBV27 | . | CASSLGLGSSYEQYF | TGTGCCAGCAGTTTAGGGTTAGGGAGCTCCTACGAGCAGTACTTC
TRBJ2-1 | TRBV7-3 | . | CASSLGQLQSSYNEQFF | TGTGCCAGCAGCTTAGGGCAGCTTCAAAGCTCCTACAATGAGCAGTTCTTC
TRBJ1-1 | TRBV14 | . | CASSQGYSTEAFF | TGTGCCAGCAGCCAAGGGTATAGCACTGAAGCTTTCTTT
TRBJ2-5 | TRBV18 | . | CASSPDSFQEAQYF | TGTGCCAGCTCACCAGACAGTTTCCAAGAGGCCCAGTACTTC
TRBJ1-1 | TRBV16 | TRBD1 | CASSDNRGGRTEAFF | TGTGCCAGCTCTGATAATCGAGGGGGCAGGACTGAAGCTTTCTTT
TRBJ2-7 | TRBV6-1 | . | CASSDFQRAGGLGEQYF | TGTGCCAGCAGTGATTTTCAAAGGGCAGGGGGACTGGGCGAGCAGTACTTC
TRBJ2-2 | TRBV11-1 | TRBD1 | CASSFAGTGNTGELFF | TGTGCCAGCAGCTTTGCCGGGACAGGGAACACCGGGGAGCTGTTTTTT
TRBJ1-5 | TRBV7-2 | . | CASSLQENQPQHF | TGTGCCAGCAGCTTACAGGAAAATCAGCCCCAGCATTTT
TRBJ2-3 | TRBV2 | . | CASKLSTDTQYF | TGTGCCAGCAAGCTGAGCACAGATACGCAGTATTTT
TRBJ1-1 | TRBV13 | . | CASSLGQLNTEAFF | TGTGCCAGCAGCTTAGGACAGTTGAACACTGAAGCTTTCTTT
TRBJ2-5 | TRBV7-2 | TRBD2 | CASSFLPGGGEGTQYF | TGTGCCAGCAGCTTCCTGCCAGGCGGGGGGGAGGGGACCCAGTACTTC
TRBJ2-1 | TRBV29-1 | TRBD2 | CSVEGLALVSYNEQFF | TGCAGCGTTGAAGGACTAGCGCTTGTCTCCTACAATGAGCAGTTCTTC
TRBJ1-4 | TRBV5-4 | TRBD1 | CASSWDRGSEKLFF | TGTGCCAGCAGCTGGGACAGGGGCAGCGAAAAACTGTTTTTT
TRBJ2-1 | TRBV9 | . | CASSVETLRDEQFF | TGTGCCAGCAGCGTAGAGACGTTACGGGATGAGCAGTTCTTC
TRBJ2-1 | TRBV19 | . | CASRKTVVGNEQFF | TGTGCCAGCAGGAAGACAGTAGTAGGCAATGAGCAGTTCTTC
TRBJ2-4 | TRBV19 | . | CASSIGLAKNIQYF | TGTGCCAGTAGTATTGGACTAGCCAAAAACATTCAGTACTTC
TRBJ2-1 | TRBV5-6 | TRBD2 | CASSDQVRGSSYNEQFF | TGTGCCAGCAGCGATCAAGTGCGCGGGAGCTCCTACAATGAGCAGTTCTTC
TRBJ1-2 | TRBV6-5 | . | CASTGSLSPHGYTF | TGTGCCAGCACTGGGAGTTTGTCGCCCCATGGCTACACCTTC
TRBJ2-1 | TRBV5-1 | TRBD2 | CASSPPGLDNEQFF | TGCGCCAGCAGCCCGCCGGGACTAGACAATGAGCAGTTCTTC
TRBJ2-7 | TRBV27 | TRBD2 | CASSKTGGPGEQYF | TGTGCCAGCAGTAAGACGGGAGGGCCGGGGGAGCAGTACTTC
TRBJ2-5 | TRBV4-1 | . | CASSQDWSREREQYF | TGCGCCAGCAGCCAAGATTGGAGTCGAGAAAGGGAGCAGTACTTC
TRBJ2-2 | TRBV27 | TRBD1 | CASSLRGQGASGAGELFF | TGTGCCAGCAGTTTACGCGGCCAGGGGGCGTCAGGAGCCGGGGAGCTGTTTTTT
TRBJ2-1 | TRBV9 | TRBD2 | CASSVGTSGYNEQFF | TGTGCCAGCAGCGTTGGGACTAGCGGATACAATGAGCAGTTCTTC
TRBJ1-1 | TRBV30 | . | CAWSVGGVYTEAFF | TGTGCCTGGAGTGTAGGGGGGGTCTACACTGAAGCTTTCTTT
TRBJ2-5 | TRBV25-1 | . | CASSFGQYQETQYF | TGTGCCAGCAGCTTTGGACAGTACCAAGAGACCCAGTACTTC
TRBJ2-4 | TRBV5-6 | TRBD2 | CASSLGPSGAKNIQYF | TGTGCCAGCAGCTTGGGTCCTAGCGGAGCCAAAAACATTCAGTACTTC
TRBJ2-3 | TRBV27 | . | CASSYDSITQYF | TGTGCCAGCAGTTACGACTCGATCACGCAGTATTTT
TRBJ2-2 | TRBV9 | . | CASSPSSTGELFF | TGTGCCAGCAGCCCATCATCCACCGGGGAGCTGTTTTTT
TRBJ1-2 | TRBV7-6 | . | CASTTEGGVKGYTF | TGTGCCAGCACCACCGAAGGGGGGGTAAAGGGCTACACCTTC
TRBJ2-2 | TRBV5-4 | TRBD1 | CASSQGQGPGGELFF | TGTGCCAGCAGCCAGGGACAGGGACCGGGCGGGGAGCTGTTTTTT
TRBJ2-5 | TRBV7-9 | TRBD2 | CASSLGGGQETQYF | TGTGCCAGCAGCTTAGGCGGGGGACAAGAGACCCAGTACTTC